Given below is one TCR beta chain in context. Germline CDR1 MNHEY, CDR2 SVGAGI. The CDR3 loop spans 14 amino acids. V was cut by 2 bases and J by 7 bases, with 9 bases left in between. This record comes from a study of cytomegalovirus exposure and HLA in healthy donors. Here immunoSEQ multiplex PCR was the method, and the copy in TCRdb shows in-frame clones only, minus some. The sample carries some 170,000 clones, 85% to 90% recorded once. The chain combines TRBV6-5 with TRBJ1-6; D is ambiguous. The sequence was collected from a woman in her 30s in good health and CMV-seronegative. The sequenced material came from PBMCs. The CDR3 is CASSYIAANSPLHF. CDR3 in DNA: TGTGCCAGCAGTTACATAGCCGCCAATTCACCCCTCCACTTT.